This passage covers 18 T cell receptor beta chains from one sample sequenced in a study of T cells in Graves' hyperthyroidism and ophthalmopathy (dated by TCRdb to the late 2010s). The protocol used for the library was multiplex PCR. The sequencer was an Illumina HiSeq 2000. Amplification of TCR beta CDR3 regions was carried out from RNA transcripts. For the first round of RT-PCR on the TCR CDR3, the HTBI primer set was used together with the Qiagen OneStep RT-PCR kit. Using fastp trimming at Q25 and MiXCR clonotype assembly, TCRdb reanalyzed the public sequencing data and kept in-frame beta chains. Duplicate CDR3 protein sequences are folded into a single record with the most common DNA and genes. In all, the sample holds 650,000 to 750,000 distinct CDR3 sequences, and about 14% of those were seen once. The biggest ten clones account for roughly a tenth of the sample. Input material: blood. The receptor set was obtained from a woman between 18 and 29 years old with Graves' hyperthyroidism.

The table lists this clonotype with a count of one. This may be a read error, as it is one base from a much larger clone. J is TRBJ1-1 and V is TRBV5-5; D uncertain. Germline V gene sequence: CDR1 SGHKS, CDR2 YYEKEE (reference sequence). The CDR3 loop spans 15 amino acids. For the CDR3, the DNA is TGTGCCAGCAGCCAAACGGGTCTGGCTAACACTGAAGCTCTCTTT. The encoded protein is CASSQTGLANTEALF.

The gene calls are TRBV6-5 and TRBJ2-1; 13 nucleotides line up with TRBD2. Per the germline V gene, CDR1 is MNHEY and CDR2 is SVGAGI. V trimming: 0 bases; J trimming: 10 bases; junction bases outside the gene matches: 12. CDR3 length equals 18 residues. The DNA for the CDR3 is TGTGCCAGCAGTTACTCGGGGGGGGAGGGACTAGCGGGACGGGAGCAGTTCTTC. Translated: CASSYSGGEGLAGREQFF.

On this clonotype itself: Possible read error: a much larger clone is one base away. CDR3 DNA sequence: TGTGCCAGCAGTTCCTCTGGACGGACATCCTACGAGCAGTGCTTC. Its protein product is CASSSSGRTSYEQCF. V and J are TRBV27 and TRBJ2-7; TRBD1 is a possible D gene (5 bases). This CDR3 has 15 amino acids. Germline V gene sequence: CDR1 MNHEY, CDR2 SMNVEV (reference sequence).

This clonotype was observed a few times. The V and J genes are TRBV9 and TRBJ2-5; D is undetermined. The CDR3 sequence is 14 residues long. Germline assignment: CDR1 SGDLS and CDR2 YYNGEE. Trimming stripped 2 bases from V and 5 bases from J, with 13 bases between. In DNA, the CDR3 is TGTGCCAGCAGCGTCTCCTTGGACCGGGAGACCCAGTACTTC. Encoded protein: CASSVSLDRETQYF.

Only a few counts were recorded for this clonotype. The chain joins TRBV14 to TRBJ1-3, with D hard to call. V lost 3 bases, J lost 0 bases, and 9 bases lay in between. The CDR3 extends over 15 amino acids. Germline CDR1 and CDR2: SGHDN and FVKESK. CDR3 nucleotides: TGTGCCAGCAGCCATGCGCCGGTCTCTGGAAACACCATATATTTT. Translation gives CASSHAPVSGNTIYF. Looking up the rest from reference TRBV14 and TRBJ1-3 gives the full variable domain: EAGVTQFPSHSVIEKGQTVTLRCDPISGHDNLYWYRRVMGKEIKFLLHFVKESKQDESGMPNNRFLAERTGGTYSTLKVQPAELEDSGVYFCASSHAPVSGNTIYFGEGSWLTVV.

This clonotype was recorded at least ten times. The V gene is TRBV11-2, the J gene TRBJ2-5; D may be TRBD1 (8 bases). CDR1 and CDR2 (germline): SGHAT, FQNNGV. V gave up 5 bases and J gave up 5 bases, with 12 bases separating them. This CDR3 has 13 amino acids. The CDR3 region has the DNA TGTGCCAGCAGCCCACAGGGGGGGGAGACCCAGTACTTC. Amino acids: CASSPQGGETQYF.

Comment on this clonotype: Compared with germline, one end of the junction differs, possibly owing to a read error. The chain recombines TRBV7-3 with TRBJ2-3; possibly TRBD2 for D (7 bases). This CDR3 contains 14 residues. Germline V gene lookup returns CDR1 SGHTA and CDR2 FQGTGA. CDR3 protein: CASSLSGGTGTQYF. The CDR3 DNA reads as TGTGCCAGCAGCTTAAGCGGGGGCACAGGTACGCAGTATTTT. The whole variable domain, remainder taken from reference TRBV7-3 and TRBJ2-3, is GAGVSQTPSNKVTEKGKYVELRCDPISGHTALYWYRQSLGQGPEFLIYFQGTGAADDSGLPNDRFFAVRPEGSVSTLKIQRTERGDSAVYLCASSLSGGTGTQYFGPGTRLTVL.

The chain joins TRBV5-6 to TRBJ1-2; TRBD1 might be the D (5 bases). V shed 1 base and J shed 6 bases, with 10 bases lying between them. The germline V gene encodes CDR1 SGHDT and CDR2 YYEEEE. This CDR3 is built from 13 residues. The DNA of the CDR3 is TGTGCCAGCAGCTTGTCGGTGGGGCATGGCTACACCTTC. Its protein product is CASSLSVGHGYTF.

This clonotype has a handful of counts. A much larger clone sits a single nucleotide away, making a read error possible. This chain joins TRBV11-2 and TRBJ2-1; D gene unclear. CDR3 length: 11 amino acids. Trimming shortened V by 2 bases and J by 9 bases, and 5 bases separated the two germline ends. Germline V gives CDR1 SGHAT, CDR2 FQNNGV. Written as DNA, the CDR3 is TGTGCCAGCAGCTTAACGATTGAGCAGTTCTTC. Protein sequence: CASSLTIEQFF. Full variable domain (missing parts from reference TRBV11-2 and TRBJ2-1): EAGVAQSPRYKIIEKRQSVAFWCNPISGHATLYWYQQILGQGPKLLIQFQNNGVVDDSQLPKDRFSAERLKGVDSTLKIQPAKLEDSAVYLCASSLTIEQFFGPGTRLTVL.

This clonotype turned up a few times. CDR3 bases: TGCAGTGCCCAGACCTTGACAGGAGGCTACGAGCAGTACTTC. As protein: CSAQTLTGGYEQYF. V gene TRBV20-1 combines with J gene TRBJ2-7; D perhaps matches TRBD1 (6 bases). There are 14 residues in the CDR3. The germline V gene encodes CDR1 DFQATT and CDR2 SNEGSKA (reference sequence). V lost 6 bases and J lost 3, with 18 bases in between.

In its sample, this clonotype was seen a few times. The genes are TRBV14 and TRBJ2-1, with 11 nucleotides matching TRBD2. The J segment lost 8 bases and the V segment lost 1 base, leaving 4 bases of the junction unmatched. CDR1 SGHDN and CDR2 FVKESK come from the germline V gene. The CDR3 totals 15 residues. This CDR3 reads CASSQGISGGDEQFF. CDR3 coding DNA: TGTGCCAGCAGCCAAGGAATTAGCGGGGGGGATGAGCAGTTCTTC. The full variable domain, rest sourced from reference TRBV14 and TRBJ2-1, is EAGVTQFPSHSVIEKGQTVTLRCDPISGHDNLYWYRRVMGKEIKFLLHFVKESKQDESGMPNNRFLAERTGGTYSTLKVQPAELEDSGVYFCASSQGISGGDEQFFGPGTRLTVL.

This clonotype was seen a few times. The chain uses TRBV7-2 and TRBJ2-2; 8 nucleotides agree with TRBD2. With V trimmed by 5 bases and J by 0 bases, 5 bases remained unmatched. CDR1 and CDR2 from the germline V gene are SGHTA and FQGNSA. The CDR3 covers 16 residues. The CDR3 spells CASSPPGLANTGELFF. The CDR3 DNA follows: TGTGCCAGCAGCCCGCCGGGACTAGCGAACACCGGGGAGCTGTTTTTT. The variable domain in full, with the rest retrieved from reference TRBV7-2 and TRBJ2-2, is GAGVSQSPSNKVTEKGKDVELRCDPISGHTALYWYRQSLGQGLEFLIYFQGNSAPDKSGLPSDRFSAERTGGSVSTLTIQRTQQEDSAVYLCASSPPGLANTGELFFGEGSRLTVL.

The CDR3 DNA is TGCGCCAGCAAAGCAGGGCAGAACACTGAAGCTTTCTTT. Its protein is CASKAGQNTEAFF. The chain is built from TRBV10-1 and TRBJ1-1; D might be TRBD1 (5 bases). Germline V gene lookup returns CDR1 WNHNN and CDR2 SYGVQD (reference sequence). The CDR3 has 13 residues. With 7 bases removed from V and 1 base from J, the gap between germline ends came to 10 bases.

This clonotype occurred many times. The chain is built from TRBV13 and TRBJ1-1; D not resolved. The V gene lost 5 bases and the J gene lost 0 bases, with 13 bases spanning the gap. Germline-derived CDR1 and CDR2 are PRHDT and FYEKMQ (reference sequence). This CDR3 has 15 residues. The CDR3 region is CASSLLGELNTEAFF. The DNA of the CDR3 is TGTGCCAGCAGCCTCCTTGGGGAATTGAACACTGAAGCTTTCTTT.

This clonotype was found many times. CDR3 sequence (DNA): TGTGCCTGGGGGACTACCTACGAGCAGTACTTC. Protein product: CAWGTTYEQYF. The chain has TRBV30 and TRBJ2-7; 7 bases match TRBD2. The CDR3 consists of 11 residues. Trimming at V came to 5 bases and at J to 2 bases, leaving 0 bases not matched to a gene. Per germline, CDR1 GTSNPN and CDR2 SVGIG (reference sequence).

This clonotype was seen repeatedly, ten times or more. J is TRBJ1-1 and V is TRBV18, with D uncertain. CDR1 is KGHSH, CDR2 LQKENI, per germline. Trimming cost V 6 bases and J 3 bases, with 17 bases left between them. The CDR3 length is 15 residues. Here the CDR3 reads CASSPIRRGDTEAFF. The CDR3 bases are TGTGCCAGCTCTCCGATAAGACGCGGGGACACTGAAGCTTTCTTT.

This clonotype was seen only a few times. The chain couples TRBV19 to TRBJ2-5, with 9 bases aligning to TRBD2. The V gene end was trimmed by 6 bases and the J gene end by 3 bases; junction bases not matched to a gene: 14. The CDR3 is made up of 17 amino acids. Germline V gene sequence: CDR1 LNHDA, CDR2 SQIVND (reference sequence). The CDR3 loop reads CASRGSGSELEEETQYF. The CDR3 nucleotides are TGTGCCAGTAGAGGTAGCGGGAGTGAATTGGAGGAAGAGACCCAGTACTTC.

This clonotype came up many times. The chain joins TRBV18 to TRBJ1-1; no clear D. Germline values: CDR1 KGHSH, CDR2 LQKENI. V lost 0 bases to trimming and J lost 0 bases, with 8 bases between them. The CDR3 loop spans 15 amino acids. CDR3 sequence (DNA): TGTGCCAGCTCACCACCGTCCGTGATGAACACTGAAGCTTTCTTT. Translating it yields CASSPPSVMNTEAFF.